Following are 9 T cell receptor beta chains from one sample sequenced in a study of spatial heterogeneity in lung cancer. The sample's time point: sample taken at primary tumor resection. No cells were sorted before sequencing. The whole RNA sequenced was extracted from tumor, nontumor lung or frozen PBMC. In TCRdb, the 5' RACE reads were re-called with MiXCR into one record per CDR3 protein. The table has tens of thousands of distinct CDR3 sequences, approximately 20% seen once; the top ten hold about 6.8%. Sequenced here: PBMCs, sampled at surgery. These receptor sequences come from a male donor with early-stage non-small cell lung cancer.

This clonotype has more than one count but fewer than ten. The chain uses TRBV19 and TRBJ1-2; TRBD1 matches at 9 bases. Per the germline V gene, CDR1 is LNHDA and CDR2 is SQIVND (reference sequence). Germline trimming cut 5 bases from V and 7 bases from J; bases unmatched to any gene: 5. This CDR3 region has 13 residues. The CDR3 sequence is CASSPTGGSGYTF. CDR3 bases: TGTGCCAGTAGTCCTACAGGGGGCTCTGGCTACACCTTC.

There are many counts of this clonotype. This chain links TRBV5-4 with TRBJ2-7; D is perhaps TRBD2 (6 bases). The CDR3 spans 16 residues. V lost 3 bases to trimming and J lost 2 bases, with 18 bases between them. CDR1 is SGHNT and CDR2 is YYREEE in the germline V gene (reference sequence). CDR3 residues: CASSSRLERGTYEQYF. Here the CDR3 DNA reads TGTGCCAGCAGCTCCCGACTAGAGAGAGGAACCTACGAGCAGTACTTC.

J is TRBJ2-3 and V is TRBV7-6; 7 bases fit TRBD2. In germline, CDR1 is SGHVS, CDR2 FNYEAQ. The V segment lost 2 bases and the J segment 0 bases; nucleotides outside the gene matches: 14. The CDR3 contains 19 residues. CDR3 nucleotides: TGTGCCAGCAGCTTAATGGGTTGGCAGCGGGGCCAGAGCACAGATACGCAGTATTTT. It yields the protein CASSLMGWQRGQSTDTQYF.

There are a few counts of this clonotype. The V gene is TRBV7-9, the J gene TRBJ1-1; the D gene is possibly TRBD1 (6 bases). This CDR3 has 16 residues. Germline V gene lookup returns CDR1 SEHNR and CDR2 FQNEAQ (reference sequence). V dropped 3 bases and J dropped 1 base, with 15 bases sitting between them. The CDR3 nucleotides read TGTGCCAGCAGCTTTCTCTCGTGGGGGCCGAACACTGAAGCTTTCTTT. It is translated as CASSFLSWGPNTEAFF.

This clonotype was counted between two and nine times. The V gene is TRBV12-3 or TRBV12-4, the J gene TRBJ2-3; D unclear. The CDR3 loop spans 14 amino acids. The V end was cut by 5 bases, the J end by 0 bases, with 9 bases between. CDR3 in amino acids: CASSPIASTDTQYF. The CDR3 nucleotides read TGTGCCAGCAGTCCGATAGCTAGCACAGATACGCAGTATTTT.

This clonotype was observed at least ten times. V and J are TRBV27 and TRBJ1-3, with D possibly matching TRBD1 (6 bases). The length of the CDR3 is 14 residues. V lost 5 bases, J lost 8 bases, and 16 bases lay in between. Germline values: CDR1 MNHEY, CDR2 SMNVEV (reference sequence). CDR3 region: CASSPGTRLHTIYF. The CDR3, as DNA: TGTGCCAGCAGTCCCGGGACACGCTTGCACACCATATATTTT.

V and J are TRBV18 and TRBJ2-1; 8 nucleotides line up with TRBD1. This CDR3 has 15 amino acids. Trimming cost V 5 bases and J 9 bases; bases outside gene matches: 12. Germline lookup yields CDR1 KGHSH and CDR2 LQKENI. Here the CDR3 reads CASSEGRQGQTEQFF. Written as DNA, the CDR3 is TGTGCCAGCTCAGAGGGGAGACAGGGGCAGACTGAGCAGTTCTTC.

This clonotype was recorded at least ten times. The rearrangement uses TRBV27 and TRBJ2-5; a weak D match, TRBD1 (5 bases). The CDR3 loop spans 15 amino acids. Germline V gene sequence: CDR1 MNHEY, CDR2 SMNVEV (reference sequence). Trimming stripped 5 bases from V and 9 bases from J, with 22 bases between. CDR3 DNA sequence: TGTGCCAGCAGTCCCCGACAGCCTGGGATTTCTCCCCAGTACTTC. Its protein is CASSPRQPGISPQYF.

This clonotype was observed a handful of times. The rearrangement uses TRBV5-1 and TRBJ1-6; the D is unclear. Trimming pared 0 bases from V and 8 bases from J, leaving 6 bases between. Germline-derived CDR1 and CDR2 are SGHRS and YFSETQ. This CDR3 region has 13 residues. CDR3 nucleotide sequence: TGCGCCAGCAGCTTGGAGGCGGATTCACCCCTCCACTTT. Amino acids: CASSLEADSPLHF.